These T cell receptor beta chains were read from a single sample in a study of blood T cell repertoires in COVID-19. Sequencing was performed with immunoSEQ multiplex PCR; in TCRdb, only in-frame clones are kept and a portion is missing. This sample yields 55,000 to 65,000 clones, of which roughly 80% are seen a single time; 3.2% belongs to the top ten. Sequencing input: peripheral blood. These receptors were obtained from a man in his sixties with acute or convalescent COVID-19. CDR3s include the opening cysteine and the closing phenylalanine or tryptophan. Fields, in order: V gene, D gene, clone size, J gene, CDR3 protein, CDR3 DNA. A D gene is named only where the DNA matches it firmly. Clone sizes are given selectively: once, few, many, or a class where the clone is expanded.

TRBV10-3	-	few	TRBJ2-3	CAISGTRGGTTDTQYF	TGTGCCATCAGTGGAACGCGTGGGGGGACGACAGATACGCAGTATTTT
TRBV5-4	-	-	TRBJ2-2	CASSLLQGNTGELFF	TGTGCCAGCAGCTTGCTGCAGGGGAACACCGGGGAGCTGTTTTTT
TRBV24-1	-	-	TRBJ1-5	CATSDLSQNQPQHF	TGTGCCACCAGTGATTTGTCACAGAATCAGCCCCAGCATTTT
TRBV5-1	-	-	TRBJ2-2	CASSFSAGNTGELFF	TGCGCCAGCAGCTTTAGTGCAGGGAACACCGGGGAGCTGTTTTTT
TRBV7-2	-	-	TRBJ2-7	CASSFLGRNYEQYF	TGTGCCAGCAGCTTTTTGGGGAGGAACTACGAGCAGTACTTC
TRBV5-4	TRBD1	-	TRBJ2-4	CASSLDGTGVNIQYF	TGTGCCAGCAGCTTGGATGGGACAGGGGTGAACATTCAGTACTTC
TRBV4-1	-	many	TRBJ1-4	CASSQALEATNEKLFF	TGCGCCAGCAGCCAAGCCCTGGAGGCAACTAATGAAAAACTGTTTTTT
TRBV7-2	-	-	TRBJ2-1	CASSLLPTYNEQFF	TGTGCCAGCAGCTTACTTCCTACCTACAATGAGCAGTTCTTC
TRBV6-5	-	-	TRBJ1-2	CASSPSLANYGYTF	TGTGCCAGCAGCCCGTCTTTAGCTAACTATGGCTACACCTTC
TRBV2	-	-	TRBJ1-1	CASSLGRTEAFF	TGTGCCAGCAGCCTAGGGAGGACTGAAGCTTTCTTT
TRBV2	-	-	TRBJ1-4	CASSEAGLANEKLFF	TGTGCCAGCAGTGAAGCCGGTCTCGCTAATGAAAAACTGTTTTTT
TRBV13	-	-	TRBJ1-6	CASSIGGVGNSPLHF	TGTGCCAGCAGCATTGGGGGCGTTGGGAACTCACCCCTCCACTTT
TRBV3-1/TRBV3-2	TRBD2	-	TRBJ2-5	CASSQEPRDRREAQYF	TGTGCCAGCAGCCAAGAACCCCGAGACAGGCGGGAGGCCCAGTACTTC
TRBV19	-	-	TRBJ2-7	CASSIAAGLEIYEQYF	TGTGCCAGTAGTATCGCGGCAGGACTTGAAATCTACGAGCAGTACTTC
TRBV19	-	-	TRBJ2-2	CASNRVANTGELFF	TGTGCCAGTAACCGGGTCGCGAACACCGGGGAGCTGTTTTTT
TRBV18	TRBD1	-	TRBJ1-2	CASSPPGQGALGYTF	TGTGCCAGCTCACCACCGGGGCAGGGGGCCCTTGGCTACACCTTC
TRBV6-5	TRBD2	-	TRBJ2-7	CASRRLAGGGYEQYF	TGTGCCAGCAGGCGACTAGCGGGGGGAGGTTACGAGCAGTACTTC
TRBV7-7	-	-	TRBJ2-5	CAKREGETQYF	TGTGCCAAACGAGAGGGAGAGACCCAGTACTTC
TRBV7-3	-	-	TRBJ1-1	CASSFPGQGSNTEAFF	TGTGCCAGCAGCTTTCCGGGACAAGGGTCGAACACTGAAGCTTTCTTT
TRBV2	TRBD1	few	TRBJ1-3	CASSGGTGPGNTIYF	TGTGCCAGCAGTGGGGGGACAGGGCCCGGAAACACCATATATTTT
TRBV7-2	-	-	TRBJ2-2	CASSPLSGGELFF	TGTGCCAGCAGCCCCCTATCAGGCGGGGAGCTGTTTTTT
TRBV29-1	-	few	TRBJ1-3	CSVESGAGNTIYF	TGCAGCGTTGAATCGGGGGCTGGAAACACCATATATTTT
TRBV5-1	TRBD2	-	TRBJ2-1	CASSLRGEVNEQFF	TGCGCCAGCAGCTTGCGGGGGGAAGTCAATGAGCAGTTCTTC
TRBV10-3	-	-	TRBJ1-4	CAISDTKAATNEKLFF	TGTGCCATCAGTGATACCAAGGCGGCAACTAATGAAAAACTGTTTTTT
TRBV5-1	TRBD1	-	TRBJ1-2	CASSLGPGQVYGYTF	TGCGCCAGCAGCTTGGGCCCGGGACAGGTCTATGGCTACACCTTC
TRBV5-1	TRBD1	-	TRBJ2-3	CASSQGDSLDTQYF	TGCGCCAGCAGCCAGGGGGACAGTTTAGATACGCAGTATTTT
TRBV11-1	TRBD1	-	TRBJ1-6	CASSLQTGGGSPLHF	TGTGCCAGCAGCTTACAGACAGGGGGAGGTTCACCCCTCCACTTT